A selection of T cell receptor beta chains follows, all from one sample in a study of cytomegalovirus exposure and HLA in healthy donors. TCRdb's table, derived via immunoSEQ multiplex PCR, lists solely in-frame clones and lacks some. The sample has approximately 110,000 clones, around 80% seen once; the top ten hold 2.5% to 3%. The sequenced material came from PBMCs. These receptors all stem from a woman aged 18-30 years in good health and CMV-seropositive. CDR3s include the opening cysteine and the closing phenylalanine or tryptophan. D genes are given only for firm matches. Size values are once, few and many counts, or a class for expanded clones, and some rows have none.

TGTGCCAGCAGCGTAGGGGCCAGGTACCGAACTGAAGCTTTCTTT	CASSVGARYRTEAFF	once	TRBJ1-1	TRBV9	NA
TGTGCCATGATGGACATTCAAGAGACCCAGTACTTC	CAMMDIQETQYF	NA	TRBJ2-5	TRBV6-5	NA
TGTGCCAGCTCACCAATTGGGCAGACCAACACTGAAGCTTTCTTT	CASSPIGQTNTEAFF	few	TRBJ1-1	TRBV18	NA
TGTGCCAGCAGCTTTAGCGGGAATCGCAATGAGCAGTTCTTC	CASSFSGNRNEQFF	NA	TRBJ2-1	TRBV11-3	TRBD2
TGTGCCAGCAGCCAAGCTTCAGGGACTAGCGGGAGTTACAATGAGCAGTTCTTC	CASSQASGTSGSYNEQFF	NA	TRBJ2-1	TRBV4-2	TRBD2
TGCGCCAGCAGCGAAGGACAGAACTATGGCTACACCTTC	CASSEGQNYGYTF	NA	TRBJ1-2	TRBV10-1	NA
TGTGCCAGTGCGGGACAGGGTGGATACGAGCAGTACTTC	CASAGQGGYEQYF	few	TRBJ2-7	TRBV6-1	TRBD1
TGTGCCAGCAGCTTATTATCTCAGGGCGAGCAGTACTTC	CASSLLSQGEQYF	NA	TRBJ2-7	TRBV7-9	NA
TGTGCCAGCAGTGGCCGGACAGCCTATGGCTACACCTTC	CASSGRTAYGYTF	NA	TRBJ1-2	TRBV25-1	NA
TGTGCCAGCAGTTCCCCGGGACAGGGAAAGAGCTATGGCTACACCTTC	CASSSPGQGKSYGYTF	few	TRBJ1-2	TRBV28	TRBD1
TGTGCCAGCAGCTACACTAGCGGGAGGGCGAACAATGAGCAGTTCTTC	CASSYTSGRANNEQFF	NA	TRBJ2-1	TRBV5-4	TRBD2
TGTGCCAGCAGCTGGGACAGTAACTCCTACGAGCAGTACTTC	CASSWDSNSYEQYF	NA	TRBJ2-7	TRBV7-2	TRBD1
TGTGCCAGCAGCTTGGAGGCCTCCCCTACCTATGGCTACACCTTC	CASSLEASPTYGYTF	NA	TRBJ1-2	TRBV7-3	NA
TGTGCCAGCAGCACCTATGACAGGGCGCGTGGCTACACCTTC	CASSTYDRARGYTF	NA	TRBJ1-2	TRBV7-2	TRBD1
TGTGCCAGCAGTTTCTCCGGGACTAGCGGCTACAATGAGCAGTTCTTC	CASSFSGTSGYNEQFF	NA	TRBJ2-1	TRBV27	TRBD2
TGTGCCAGTAGTATAGGGGAGGGGCAGGAGCAGTACTTC	CASSIGEGQEQYF	few	TRBJ2-5	TRBV19	TRBD2
TGTGCCAGCAGTCCGCGACTTGTCTCCTACGAGCAGTACTTC	CASSPRLVSYEQYF	NA	TRBJ2-7	TRBV28	NA
TGTGCCAGCAGTGAAGCGCGAACAGGGCCTTTCTACGAGCAGTACTTC	CASSEARTGPFYEQYF	NA	TRBJ2-7	TRBV2	NA
TGTGCCAGCAGCTTAGGGACTAGCGGGTACTACGAGCAGTACTTC	CASSLGTSGYYEQYF	NA	TRBJ2-7	TRBV7-2	TRBD2
TGTGCCAGCAGCCAAGACGACGGGAGCGGATACGAGCAGTACTTC	CASSQDDGSGYEQYF	NA	TRBJ2-7	TRBV4-2	NA
TGTGCCAGCAGTTGGGGGACAGTAAACACTGAAGCTTTCTTT	CASSWGTVNTEAFF	few	TRBJ1-1	TRBV28	TRBD1
TGTGCCAGCAGTGCCACAGGGGCAGCTAGCACAGATACGCAGTATTTT	CASSATGAASTDTQYF	NA	TRBJ2-3	TRBV9	TRBD1
TGCGCCAGCAGCACGGCGGCTGAAGCTTTCTTT	CASSTAAEAFF	NA	TRBJ1-1	TRBV4-1	NA
TGTGCCAGCTCACCGGGAGGTAGCACAGATACGCAGTATTTT	CASSPGGSTDTQYF	NA	TRBJ2-3	TRBV18	NA
TGTGCCAGCAGCGTAGGCGGGAGGATGGAGACCCAGTACTTC	CASSVGGRMETQYF	NA	TRBJ2-5	TRBV9	TRBD2
TGTGCCACTTTGGGACAGGGGGGCACTGAAGCTTTCTTT	CATLGQGGTEAFF	NA	TRBJ1-1	TRBV6-5	TRBD1
TGTGCCAGCAGCCCTTACTCGGACAGGGGGAGCACTGAAGCTTTCTTT	CASSPYSDRGSTEAFF	NA	TRBJ1-1	TRBV7-3	TRBD1
TGCGCCAGCAGCTCCGGGACAGGGAGCTACGAGCAGTACTTC	CASSSGTGSYEQYF	NA	TRBJ2-7	TRBV5-1	TRBD1
TGTGCCAGCAGTTACGATAGCGGGAGAGGCACCGGGGAGCTGTTTTTT	CASSYDSGRGTGELFF	NA	TRBJ2-2	TRBV7-3	TRBD2
TGTGCCAGCAGCTTCATAGCGGGAGGGCCCCACGAGCAGTACTTC	CASSFIAGGPHEQYF	once	TRBJ2-7	TRBV11-2	TRBD2
TGTGCCAGCAGCCCCCTCCAACGGGCGGGTATCGTAAAACTGTTTTTT	CASSPLQRAGIVKLFF	NA	TRBJ1-4	TRBV25-1	NA
TGTGCCAGCAGACGACAGGAACGAAACACCATATATTTT	CASRRQERNTIYF	few	TRBJ1-3	TRBV6-5	NA
TGTGCAAGTCGCACGGGACACGCACGCAATCAGCCCCAGCATTTT	CASRTGHARNQPQHF	NA	TRBJ1-5	TRBV12-2	NA
TGTGCCAGCTTCCTACTAGCAGGCGAGCAGTACTTC	CASFLLAGEQYF	NA	TRBJ2-7	TRBV2	NA
TGTGCCAGCAGTGACCAGGGGCCAAGGCAGCCCCAGCATTTT	CASSDQGPRQPQHF	NA	TRBJ1-5	TRBV2	NA
TGTGCCAGTAGTGCCCGGGACAACTACGAGCAGTACTTC	CASSARDNYEQYF	NA	TRBJ2-7	TRBV19	NA
TGTGCCAGCAGTGGACAGAATAACTATGGCTACACCTTC	CASSGQNNYGYTF	few	TRBJ1-2	TRBV28	NA
TGTGCCAGCAGACGGACCGGGACACCGAAGAGCTCTGGAAACACCATATATTTT	CASRRTGTPKSSGNTIYF	NA	TRBJ1-3	TRBV5-5	NA
TGTGCCAGCAGCTTGGCCACGGCGGAGGGGCTTGGCTACACCTTC	CASSLATAEGLGYTF	NA	TRBJ1-2	TRBV5-4	NA
TGTGCCAGCAGCATCGACAGGAACACTGAAGCTTTCTTT	CASSIDRNTEAFF	few	TRBJ1-1	TRBV5-8	NA
TGTGCCAGCAGCTTAGAGCCTATCACTGAAGCTTTCTTT	CASSLEPITEAFF	NA	TRBJ1-1	TRBV13	NA
TGTGCCAGCAGCGGGGGGGTATGGGGAGAAAAACTGTTTTTT	CASSGGVWGEKLFF	NA	TRBJ1-4	TRBV5-6	NA
TGTGCCAGCAGTGCGGGGACAGCAACAGCCTTT	CASSAGTATAF	NA	TRBJ1-1	TRBV27	TRBD1